The 2 T cell receptor beta chains below all came from one sample that was sequenced in a study of OX40 agonist ivuxolimab in advanced cancers. Using immunoSEQ multiplex PCR, the repertoire was profiled, and TCRdb retains in-frame clones only, with some absent. The table has around 49,000 clones, more than 75% seen once. The material was CD4+ or CD8+ T cells sorted from blood, obtained in a trial of the OX40 agonist ivuxolimab. All receptors derive from an adult with an advanced solid tumor such as melanoma, head and neck, liver or kidney cancer.

The J gene is TRBJ2-1, the V gene TRBV19; D is possibly TRBD2 (7 bases). The germline V and J ends were trimmed by 4 bases and 4 bases, with 11 bases remaining between them. The CDR3 consists of 14 residues. CDR1 is LNHDA, CDR2 SQIVND, per germline (reference sequence). Here the CDR3 DNA reads TGTGCCAGTAGTAAGGGGGGGATTTACAATGAGCAGTTCTTC. It translates to CASSKGGIYNEQFF.

V is TRBV2 and J is TRBJ2-3; possible D gene TRBD2, 6 bases. The V gene's germline CDR1 is SNHLY and CDR2 FYNNEI. Trimming took off 2 bases at V and 0 bases at J, with 9 bases between the two ends. This CDR3 spans 15 amino acids. CDR3 coding DNA: TGTGCCAGCAGTGAATGGGCGGGGAGCACAGATACGCAGTATTTT. Amino acids: CASSEWAGSTDTQYF.